What follows is one TCR beta chain and its context. This sample is part of a study of shared clonotypes between healthy human individuals. The CDR3 consists of 15 residues. Per germline, CDR1 MNHEY and CDR2 SMNVEV (reference sequence). Trimming took off 6 bases at V and 1 base at J, with 15 bases between the two ends. TCRdb keeps only in-frame clones here, not all; method: immunoSEQ multiplex PCR. The table records 1.6 million or so clones, roughly 96% of them present only once. Sequenced material: naive CD4+ T cells sorted from blood. Stated subset: CD45RA+ positively selected. This chain connects TRBV27 to TRBJ1-1, with D unresolved. The TCR was taken from a young man in good health. CDR3 coding DNA: TGTGCCAGCAGCTTACTCGGGGTGAGGAACACTGAAGCTTTCTTT. Translating it yields CASSLLGVRNTEAFF.